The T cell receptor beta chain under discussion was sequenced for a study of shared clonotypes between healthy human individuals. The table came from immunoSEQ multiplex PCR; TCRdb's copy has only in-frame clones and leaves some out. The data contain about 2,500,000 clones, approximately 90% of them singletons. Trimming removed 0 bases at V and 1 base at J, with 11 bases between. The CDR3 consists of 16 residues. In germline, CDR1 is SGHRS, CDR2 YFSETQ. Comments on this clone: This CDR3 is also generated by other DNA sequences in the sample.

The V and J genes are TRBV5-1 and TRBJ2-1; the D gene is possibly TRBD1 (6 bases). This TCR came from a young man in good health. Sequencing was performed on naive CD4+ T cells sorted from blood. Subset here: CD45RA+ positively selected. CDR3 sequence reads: CASSLAPGDSYNEQFF. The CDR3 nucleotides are TGCGCCAGCAGCTTGGCCCCAGGGGATTCCTACAATGAGCAGTTCTTC.